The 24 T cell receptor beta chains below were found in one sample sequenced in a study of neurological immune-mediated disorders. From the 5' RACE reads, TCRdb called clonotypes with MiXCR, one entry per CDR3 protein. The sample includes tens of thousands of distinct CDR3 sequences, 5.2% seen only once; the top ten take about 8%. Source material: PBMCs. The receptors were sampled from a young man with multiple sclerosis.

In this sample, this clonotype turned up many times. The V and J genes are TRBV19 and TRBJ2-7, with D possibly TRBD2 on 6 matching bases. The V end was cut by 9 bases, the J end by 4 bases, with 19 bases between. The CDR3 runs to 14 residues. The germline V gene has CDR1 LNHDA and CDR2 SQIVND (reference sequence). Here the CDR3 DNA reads TGTGCCAGCCACCGGGACTTCGGAGTATACGAGCAGTACTTC. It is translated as CASHRDFGVYEQYF.

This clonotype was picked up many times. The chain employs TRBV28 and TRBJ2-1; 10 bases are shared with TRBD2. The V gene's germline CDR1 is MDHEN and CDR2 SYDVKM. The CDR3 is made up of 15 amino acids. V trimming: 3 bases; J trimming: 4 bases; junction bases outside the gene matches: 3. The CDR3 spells CASSFASGGYNEQFF. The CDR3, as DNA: TGTGCCAGCAGTTTTGCTAGCGGGGGATACAATGAGCAGTTCTTC.

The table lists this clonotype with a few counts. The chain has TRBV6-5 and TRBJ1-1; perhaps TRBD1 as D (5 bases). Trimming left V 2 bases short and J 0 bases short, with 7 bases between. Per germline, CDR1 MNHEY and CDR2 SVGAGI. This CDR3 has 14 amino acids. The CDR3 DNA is TGTGCCAGCAGTTACGGGGGATTGAACACTGAAGCTTTCTTT. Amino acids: CASSYGGLNTEAFF.

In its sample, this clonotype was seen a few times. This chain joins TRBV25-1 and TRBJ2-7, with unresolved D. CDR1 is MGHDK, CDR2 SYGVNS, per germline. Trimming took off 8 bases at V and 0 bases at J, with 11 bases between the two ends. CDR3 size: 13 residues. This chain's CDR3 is CASGPSSSYEQYF. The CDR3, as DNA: TGTGCCAGCGGACCGTCTAGCTCCTACGAGCAGTACTTC.

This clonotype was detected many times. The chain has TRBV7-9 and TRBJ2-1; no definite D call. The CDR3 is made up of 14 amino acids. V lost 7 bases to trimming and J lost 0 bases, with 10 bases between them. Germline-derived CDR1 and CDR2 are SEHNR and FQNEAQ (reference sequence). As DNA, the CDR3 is TGTGCCAGCACCGCCCCCTCCTCCTACAATGAGCAGTTCTTC. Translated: CASTAPSSYNEQFF.

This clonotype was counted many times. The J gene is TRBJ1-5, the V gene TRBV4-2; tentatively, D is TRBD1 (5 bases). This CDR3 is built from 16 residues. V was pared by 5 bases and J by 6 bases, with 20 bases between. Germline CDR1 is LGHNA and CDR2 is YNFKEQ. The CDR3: CASSSIMGPTGQPQHF. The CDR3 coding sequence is TGTGCCAGCAGCTCGATAATGGGGCCTACGGGTCAGCCCCAGCATTTT.

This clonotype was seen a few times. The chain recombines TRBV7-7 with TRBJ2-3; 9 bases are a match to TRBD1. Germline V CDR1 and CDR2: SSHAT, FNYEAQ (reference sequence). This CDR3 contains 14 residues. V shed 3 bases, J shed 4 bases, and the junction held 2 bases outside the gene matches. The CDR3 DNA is TGTGCCAGCAGCTTGACAGGGGGATCAGATACGCAGTATTTT. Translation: CASSLTGGSDTQYF.

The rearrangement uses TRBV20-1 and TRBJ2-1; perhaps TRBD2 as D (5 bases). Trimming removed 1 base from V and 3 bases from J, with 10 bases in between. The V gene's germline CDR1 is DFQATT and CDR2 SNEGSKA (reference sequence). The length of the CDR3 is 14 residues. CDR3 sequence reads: CSARALGNYNEQFF. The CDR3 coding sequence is TGCAGTGCTAGAGCACTAGGCAACTACAATGAGCAGTTCTTC.

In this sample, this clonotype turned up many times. As DNA, the CDR3 is TGCGCCAGCAGCTCGACCTACAATGAGCAGTTCTTC. Translation gives CASSSTYNEQFF. The chain joins TRBV4-3 to TRBJ2-1; D gene ambiguous. Between the trimmed V and J ends, which lost 5 bases and 2 bases, there was a span of 4 bases. The CDR3 loop spans 12 amino acids. The germline V gene encodes CDR1 LGHNA and CDR2 YSLEER.

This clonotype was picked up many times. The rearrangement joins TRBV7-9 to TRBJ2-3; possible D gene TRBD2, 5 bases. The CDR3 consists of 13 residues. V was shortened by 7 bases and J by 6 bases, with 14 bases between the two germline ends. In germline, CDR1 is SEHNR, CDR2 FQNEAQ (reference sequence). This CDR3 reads CASKLLVGDTQYF. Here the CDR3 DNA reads TGTGCCAGCAAGTTACTAGTTGGGGATACGCAGTATTTT.

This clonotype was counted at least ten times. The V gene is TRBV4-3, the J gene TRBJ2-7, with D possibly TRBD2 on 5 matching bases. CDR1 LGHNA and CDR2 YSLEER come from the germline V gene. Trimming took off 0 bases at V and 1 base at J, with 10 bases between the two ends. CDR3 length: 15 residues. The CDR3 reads CASSQDQWESYEQYF. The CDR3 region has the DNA TGCGCCAGCAGCCAAGATCAGTGGGAGTCCTACGAGCAGTACTTC.

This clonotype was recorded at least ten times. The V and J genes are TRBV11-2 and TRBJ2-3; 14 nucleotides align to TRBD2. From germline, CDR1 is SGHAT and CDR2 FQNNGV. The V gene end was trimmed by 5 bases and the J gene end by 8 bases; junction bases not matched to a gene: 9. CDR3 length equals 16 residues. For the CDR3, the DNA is TGTGCCAGCAGCCCCCGGACTAGCGGGGGGTCTGTTACGCAGTATTTT. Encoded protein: CASSPRTSGGSVTQYF.

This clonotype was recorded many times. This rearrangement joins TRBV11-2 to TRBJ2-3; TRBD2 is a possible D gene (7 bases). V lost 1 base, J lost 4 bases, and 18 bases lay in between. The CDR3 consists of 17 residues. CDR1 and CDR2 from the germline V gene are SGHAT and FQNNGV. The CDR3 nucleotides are TGTGCCAGCAGCTTAGCTGTAGGGGGGGGCGTCGCAGATACGCAGTATTTT. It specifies CASSLAVGGGVADTQYF.

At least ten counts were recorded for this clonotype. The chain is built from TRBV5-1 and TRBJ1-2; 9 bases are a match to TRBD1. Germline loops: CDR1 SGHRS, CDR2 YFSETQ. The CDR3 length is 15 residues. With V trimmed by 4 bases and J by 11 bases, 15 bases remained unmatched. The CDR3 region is CASSLLGTGHQGYTF. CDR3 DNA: TGCGCCAGCAGCCTCCTCGGGACAGGGCATCAGGGTTACACCTTC. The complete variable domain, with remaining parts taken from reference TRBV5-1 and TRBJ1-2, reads KAGVTQTPRYLIKTRGQQVTLSCSPISGHRSVSWYQQTPGQGLQFLFEYFSETQRNKGNFPGRFSGRQFSNSRSEMNVSTLELGDSALYLCASSLLGTGHQGYTFGSGTRLTVV.

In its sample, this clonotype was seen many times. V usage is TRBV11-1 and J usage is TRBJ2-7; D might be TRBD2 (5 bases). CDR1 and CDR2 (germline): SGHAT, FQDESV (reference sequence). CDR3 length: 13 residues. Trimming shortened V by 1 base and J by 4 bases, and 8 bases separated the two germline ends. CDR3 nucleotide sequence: TGTGCCAGCAGCTTAGGCGGGCTGTACGAGCAGTACTTC. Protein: CASSLGGLYEQYF.

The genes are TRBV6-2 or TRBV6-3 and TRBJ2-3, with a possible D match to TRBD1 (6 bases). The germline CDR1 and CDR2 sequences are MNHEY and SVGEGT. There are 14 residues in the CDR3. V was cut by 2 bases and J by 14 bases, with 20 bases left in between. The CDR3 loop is CASSYPRDRMYLYF. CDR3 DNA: TGTGCCAGCAGTTACCCCCGCGACAGGATGTATTTGTATTTT.

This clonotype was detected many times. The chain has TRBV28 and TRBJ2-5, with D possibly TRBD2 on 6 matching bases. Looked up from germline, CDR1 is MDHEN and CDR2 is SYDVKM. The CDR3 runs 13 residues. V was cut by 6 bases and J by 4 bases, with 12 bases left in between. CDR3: CASSREMRETQYF. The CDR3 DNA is TGTGCCAGCAGCCGGGAGATGCGAGAGACCCAGTACTTC.

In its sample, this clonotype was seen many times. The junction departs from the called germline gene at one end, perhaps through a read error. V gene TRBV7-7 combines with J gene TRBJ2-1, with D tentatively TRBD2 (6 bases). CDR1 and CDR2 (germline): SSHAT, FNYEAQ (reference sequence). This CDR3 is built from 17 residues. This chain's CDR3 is CASSLGPGSLAYNEQFF. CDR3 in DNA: TGTGCTAGCAGCTTAGGCCCGGGGAGCCTAGCGTACAATGAGCAGTTCTTC.

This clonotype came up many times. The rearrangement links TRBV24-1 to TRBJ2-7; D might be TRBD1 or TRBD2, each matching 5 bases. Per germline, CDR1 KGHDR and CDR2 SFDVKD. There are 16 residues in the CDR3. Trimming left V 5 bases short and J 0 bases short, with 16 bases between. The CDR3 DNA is TGTGCCACCAGTGCTCCGCAGGGTGGGAGCTCCTACGAGCAGTACTTC. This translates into CATSAPQGGSSYEQYF.

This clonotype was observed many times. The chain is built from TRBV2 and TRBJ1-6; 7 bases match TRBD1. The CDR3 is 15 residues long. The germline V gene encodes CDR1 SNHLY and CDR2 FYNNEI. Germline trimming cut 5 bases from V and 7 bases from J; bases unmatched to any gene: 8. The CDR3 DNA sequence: TGTGCCAGCAGTCGAGAACAGGGGTCCAATTCACCCCTCCACTTT. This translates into CASSREQGSNSPLHF.

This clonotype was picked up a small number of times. Here the CDR3 reads CASSLTGGYGYTF. CDR3 nucleotides: TGTGCCAGCAGTTTAACAGGGGGCTATGGCTACACCTTC. The chain is built from TRBV28 and TRBJ1-2, with 8 bases fitting TRBD1. J gave up 4 bases and V 2 bases, and 0 bases lay outside the gene matches. In germline, CDR1 is MDHEN, CDR2 SYDVKM. This CDR3 contains 13 residues.

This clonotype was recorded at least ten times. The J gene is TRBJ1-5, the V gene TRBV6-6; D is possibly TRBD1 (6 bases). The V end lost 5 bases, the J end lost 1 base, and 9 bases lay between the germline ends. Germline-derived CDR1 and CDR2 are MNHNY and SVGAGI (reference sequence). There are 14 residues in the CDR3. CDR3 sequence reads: CASSGGPSNQPQHF. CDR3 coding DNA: TGTGCCAGCAGTGGGGGGCCAAGCAATCAGCCCCAGCATTTT.

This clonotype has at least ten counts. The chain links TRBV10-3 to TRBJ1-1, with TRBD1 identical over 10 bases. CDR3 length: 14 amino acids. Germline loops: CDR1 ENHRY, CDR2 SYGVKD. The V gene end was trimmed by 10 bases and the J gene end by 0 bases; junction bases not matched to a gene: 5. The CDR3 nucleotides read TGTGCCACTGGACAGGGGGTGATGAACACTGAAGCTTTCTTT. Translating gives CATGQGVMNTEAFF.

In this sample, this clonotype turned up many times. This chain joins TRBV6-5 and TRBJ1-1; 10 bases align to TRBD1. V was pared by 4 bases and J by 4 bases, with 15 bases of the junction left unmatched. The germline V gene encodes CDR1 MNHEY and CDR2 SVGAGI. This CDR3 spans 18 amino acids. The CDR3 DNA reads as TGTGCCAGCAGTTTATCCGGGACAGGGGCCCCCCCCGGCACTGAAGCTTTCTTT. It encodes CASSLSGTGAPPGTEAFF.